Following are 25 T cell receptor beta chains from one sample sequenced in a study of T cell clones after liver transplantation (dated 2019 in TCRdb). Library creation used the immunoSEQ multiplex PCR assay. What TCRdb holds here is the immuneACCESS table cut down to in-frame rearrangements. Part of the clones is not present; checked against another copy, under half of the missing clones reflect an unresolved V gene, and the others are unexplained. The sample records fewer than 20,000 clones, around 89% of which are singletons. The top ten clonotypes cover 10% to 15% of the sample. Source: CD8+ T cells from blood, taken 45 to 46 months after liver transplant. The receptors originated from a human patient who received a liver transplant. Following transplantation, part of the T cell population may be supplied by the graft donor rather than the patient.

The chain recombines TRBV7-6 with TRBJ2-7; 13 nucleotides align to TRBD2. Germline CDR1 SGHVS, CDR2 FNYEAQ. This CDR3 is 16 amino acids long. V lost 3 bases and J lost 3; bases outside the gene matches: 5. The CDR3 protein is CASSLGGTSGIYEQYF. As DNA, the CDR3 is TGTGCCAGCAGCTTGGGGGGGACTAGCGGGATCTACGAGCAGTACTTC.

The V and J genes are TRBV27 and TRBJ2-7; 7 bases align to TRBD1. There are 13 residues in the CDR3. V gave up 3 bases and J gave up 5 bases; unmatched junction bases: 4. Germline V gene lookup returns CDR1 MNHEY and CDR2 SMNVEV (reference sequence). CDR3 sequence reads: CASSFDRAHEQYF. CDR3 DNA: TGTGCCAGCAGTTTTGACAGGGCTCACGAGCAGTACTTC.

V is TRBV11-2 and J is TRBJ2-2, with D tentatively TRBD2 (6 bases). The CDR3 extends over 16 amino acids. The ends were cut back, 2 bases at V and 1 base at J, with 11 bases in the middle. Germline V gives CDR1 SGHAT, CDR2 FQNNGV. CDR3 region: CASSLYGGLNTGELFF. CDR3 sequence (DNA): TGTGCCAGCAGCTTATACGGGGGTTTGAACACCGGGGAGCTGTTTTTT.

In this sample, this clone turned up once. This chain joins TRBV7-9 and TRBJ2-7, with D possibly matching TRBD1 (7 bases). Trimming shortened V by 4 bases and J by 6 bases, and 16 bases separated the two germline ends. Germline-derived CDR1 and CDR2 are SEHNR and FQNEAQ (reference sequence). The CDR3 consists of 14 residues. The CDR3 loop reads CASSSGGSGREQYF. The DNA of the CDR3 is TGTGCCAGCAGCTCAGGGGGGAGCGGGCGCGAGCAGTACTTC. Combining the CDR3 with reference TRBV7-9 and TRBJ2-7 gives the whole variable domain DTGVSQNPRHKITKRGQNVTFRCDPISEHNRLYWYRQTLGQGPEFLTYFQNEAQLEKSRLLSDRFSAERPKGSFSTLEIQRTEQGDSAMYLCASSSGGSGREQYFGPGTRLTVT.

The chain recombines TRBV19 with TRBJ1-2; perhaps TRBD1 as D (5 bases). V was cut by 5 bases and J by 5 bases, with 15 bases left in between. CDR1 is LNHDA and CDR2 is SQIVND in the germline V gene (reference sequence). CDR3 size: 14 residues. The CDR3 DNA reads TGTGCCAGTAGTCCCGAGTGGGGGAATTATGGCTACACCTTC. This gives the protein CASSPEWGNYGYTF.

The rearrangement joins TRBV7-8 to TRBJ2-1; 8 bases map to TRBD1. Germline trimming cut 4 bases from V and 3 bases from J; bases unmatched to any gene: 17. The V gene's germline CDR1 is SGHVS and CDR2 FQNEAQ. This CDR3 has 19 residues. This chain's CDR3 is CASSSPYMGRQGYYNEQFF. The CDR3 DNA sequence: TGTGCCAGCAGCTCTCCGTACATGGGGCGACAGGGGTACTACAATGAGCAGTTCTTC. Based on the CDR3 plus reference TRBV7-8 and TRBJ2-1, the full variable domain is GAGVSQSPRYKVAKRGQDVALRCDPISGHVSLFWYQQALGQGPEFLTYFQNEAQLDKSGLPSDRFFAERPEGSVSTLKIQRTQQEDSAVYLCASSSPYMGRQGYYNEQFFGPGTRLTVL.

The chain employs TRBV27 and TRBJ2-1; D tentatively reads TRBD1 or TRBD2 (5 bases each). This CDR3 has 15 residues. V lost 4 bases, J lost 7 bases, and 17 bases lay in between. Germline V gives CDR1 MNHEY, CDR2 SMNVEV (reference sequence). The CDR3 coding sequence is TGTGCCAGCAGTTGGGAATCCGGGACCGCGAATGAGCAGTTCTTC. This codes for CASSWESGTANEQFF.

This sequence joins TRBV4-1 and TRBJ1-1, with D maybe TRBD1 (5 bases). This CDR3 region has 13 residues. Germline V lookup: CDR1 MGHRA, CDR2 YSYEKL. Trimming took off 5 bases at V and 1 base at J, with 8 bases between the two ends. CDR3 loop: CASSAQGNTEAFF. CDR3 nucleotides: TGCGCCAGCAGCGCGCAGGGGAACACTGAAGCTTTCTTT.

This chain connects TRBV19 to TRBJ2-7; D is unclear. CDR1 and CDR2 (germline): LNHDA, SQIVND (reference sequence). The V gene lost 3 bases and the J gene lost 3 bases, with 12 bases spanning the gap. CDR3 length: 14 amino acids. The CDR3 bases are TGTGCCAGTAGTATCACCCTTGGGGACTACGAGCAGTACTTC. Encoded protein: CASSITLGDYEQYF.

This rearrangement joins TRBV27 to TRBJ2-1; 8 nucleotides agree with TRBD2. Germline CDR1 is MNHEY and CDR2 is SMNVEV (reference sequence). CDR3 length: 15 residues. V gave up 2 bases and J gave up 4 bases; unmatched junction bases: 4. CDR3 protein: CASSLTGGPYNEQFF. The DNA for the CDR3 is TGTGCCAGCAGTTTAACGGGAGGGCCTTACAATGAGCAGTTCTTC.

The CDR3 DNA is TGTGCCAGCAGCCTAAAGGGGCAGGGGGTATTAAGCAATGAGCAGTTCTTC. As protein: CASSLKGQGVLSNEQFF. This rearrangement joins TRBV16 to TRBJ2-1; 7 positions agree with TRBD1. This CDR3 has 17 residues. Germline V gene sequence: CDR1 KGHSY, CDR2 FQNENV. Trimming cost V 4 bases and J 6 bases; bases outside gene matches: 15.

The rearrangement links TRBV19 to TRBJ1-5, with no clear D. Deletions cut 5 bases from V and 0 bases from J, with 5 bases between. Germline lookup yields CDR1 LNHDA and CDR2 SQIVND (reference sequence). The CDR3 is made up of 13 amino acids. The DNA for the CDR3 is TGTGCCAGTAGTTTCAATAGCAATCAGCCCCAGCATTTT. Translation gives CASSFNSNQPQHF.

The gene calls are TRBV27 and TRBJ2-1, with D possibly TRBD2 on 5 matching bases. V was shortened by 3 bases and J by 2 bases, with 11 bases between the two germline ends. Germline V gene data show CDR1 as MNHEY and CDR2 as SMNVEV (reference sequence). The CDR3 has 15 amino acids. In nucleotides, the CDR3 is TGTGCCAGCAGTTTGTCCGGGGAAGCCTACAATGAGCAGTTCTTC. It specifies CASSLSGEAYNEQFF.

The gene calls are TRBV28 and TRBJ1-1; 7 bases line up with TRBD1. The CDR3 is made up of 15 amino acids. V shed 6 bases and J 3 bases; nucleotides not matched to a gene: 10. Germline V gene lookup returns CDR1 MDHEN and CDR2 SYDVKM. The CDR3 protein is CASRGDRERDTEAFF. The CDR3 DNA reads TGTGCCAGCAGGGGAGACAGGGAGAGGGACACTGAAGCTTTCTTT.

This chain connects TRBV19 to TRBJ2-1; either TRBD1 or TRBD2 may fit D (5 bases each). The V end lost 1 base, the J end lost 5 bases, and 12 bases lay between the germline ends. The CDR3 sequence is 15 residues long. The germline V gene encodes CDR1 LNHDA and CDR2 SQIVND (reference sequence). The CDR3 DNA reads TGTGCCAGTAGTATAGTACCGGGACCAAACAATGAGCAGTTCTTC. Translating gives CASSIVPGPNNEQFF.

On this clone itself: Other DNA sequences in this specimen translate into the identical CDR3. The rearrangement links TRBV19 to TRBJ1-5; no clear D gene. There are 13 residues in the CDR3. Germline V gene data show CDR1 as LNHDA and CDR2 as SQIVND (reference sequence). Trimming took 3 bases from V and 0 from J, leaving 3 bases between them. In nucleotides, the CDR3 is TGTGCCAGTAGTATGAATAGCAATCAGCCCCAGCATTTT. Encoded protein: CASSMNSNQPQHF.

The chain uses TRBV19 and TRBJ2-7; 7 nucleotides line up with TRBD2. CDR3 size: 15 residues. V lost 1 base to trimming and J lost 2 bases; unmatched junction nucleotides: 5. In germline, CDR1 is LNHDA, CDR2 SQIVND (reference sequence). The CDR3 is CASSIGAGPAYEQYF. The CDR3 nucleotides read TGTGCCAGTAGTATAGGAGCGGGGCCAGCCTACGAGCAGTACTTC.

The rearrangement uses TRBV15 and TRBJ1-3; D not resolved. V lost 4 bases and J 0 bases, leaving 13 bases between the germline ends. This CDR3 contains 16 residues. Germline V gene data show CDR1 as LNHNV and CDR2 as YYDKDF (reference sequence). CDR3 residues: CATSMGWVSSGNTIYF. The CDR3 DNA follows: TGTGCCACCAGCATGGGGTGGGTCAGCTCTGGAAACACCATATATTTT.

V gene TRBV7-9 combines with J gene TRBJ1-4; no reliable D call. The CDR3 covers 14 residues. CDR1 SEHNR and CDR2 FQNEAQ come from the germline V gene (reference sequence). V was cut by 5 bases and J by 10 bases, with 17 bases left in between. As DNA, the CDR3 is TGTGCCAGCAGCGCACCGGAGATGGCGGCAAAACTGTTTTTT. This translates into CASSAPEMAAKLFF.

V usage is TRBV10-3 and J usage is TRBJ2-1; 9 positions match TRBD2. The CDR3 sequence is 15 residues long. From germline, CDR1 is ENHRY and CDR2 SYGVKD. Unmatched junction bases numbered 6, after V lost 5 bases and J lost 4 bases. This chain's CDR3 is CAISPKREDYNEQFF. For the CDR3, the DNA is TGTGCCATCAGTCCGAAGCGGGAGGATTACAATGAGCAGTTCTTC.

The rearrangement links TRBV6-5 to TRBJ1-1; no reliable D call. V was clipped by 5 bases and J by 7 bases, with 17 bases between them. This CDR3 comprises 14 residues. Germline CDR1 is MNHEY and CDR2 is SVGAGI. For the CDR3, the DNA is TGTGCCAGCAGTCTTGCCCCGACGGCCCGTGAAGCTTTCTTT. Its protein product is CASSLAPTAREAFF.

This chain uses TRBV7-2 with TRBJ2-3, with 9 bases that match TRBD2. Germline V gene data show CDR1 as SGHTA and CDR2 as FQGNSA. This CDR3 has 16 amino acids. With V trimmed by 3 bases and J by 2 bases, 6 bases remained unmatched. The CDR3 is CASSLGTSIYTDTQYF. The DNA of the CDR3 is TGTGCCAGCAGCTTGGGGACTAGCATCTACACAGATACGCAGTATTTT.

The chain is built from TRBV19 and TRBJ1-5; D ambiguous. V gave up 3 bases and J gave up 0 bases, with 9 bases separating them. This CDR3 has 15 residues. Germline values: CDR1 LNHDA, CDR2 SQIVND (reference sequence). The CDR3 coding sequence is TGTGCCAGTAGTATGGGCGAATATAGCAATCAGCCCCAGCATTTT. Translated, it gives CASSMGEYSNQPQHF.

V usage is TRBV13 and J usage is TRBJ2-1; weak D call: TRBD2 (6 bases). V was trimmed by 5 bases and J by 0 bases, leaving 11 bases between them. The CDR3 covers 15 residues. Per the germline V gene, CDR1 is PRHDT and CDR2 is FYEKMQ (reference sequence). The CDR3 sequence: CASSTDYSSYNEQFF. The CDR3 region has the DNA TGTGCCAGCAGCACGGACTACAGCTCCTACAATGAGCAGTTCTTC.

This chain uses TRBV29-1 with TRBJ2-7, with D possibly TRBD1 on 6 matching bases. The CDR3 loop spans 11 amino acids. V gave up 7 bases and J gave up 8 bases, with 15 bases separating them. Germline loops: CDR1 SQVTM, CDR2 ANQGSEA. CDR3 nucleotides: TGCAGCGGCCTGGACAGTACGAAGCAGTACTTC. Translated: CSGLDSTKQYF.